This T cell receptor (beta chain) was retrieved from a study of CD8 T cells in Susac syndrome. General observations from the study: As the study acknowledged, the number of individuals in its TCR sequencing and HLA analysis was relatively small.

Note on this clonotype: Its antigen is not identified.

The CDR3 runs to 14 residues. V was trimmed by 5 bases and J by 4 bases, leaving 12 bases between them. RNA in amounts of about 0.5 to 1 ug was reverse transcribed with random hexamers. TCRdb ran MiXCR on the immunoSEQ multiplex PCR reads and lists one entry per CDR3 protein. The sample has around 200,000 distinct CDR3 sequences; 85% to 95% are singletons. The authors negatively isolated CD8+ and CD4+ T cells and FACS-enriched TEMRA cells. The chain joins TRBV12-3 or TRBV12-4 to TRBJ1-3; a weak D match, TRBD1 (5 bases). The receptor was isolated from a human donor in good health. The specimen sequenced was CD4+ T cells from PBMCs. The CDR3 sequence: CASSPQAIGNTIYF. The CDR3 nucleotides are TGTGCCAGCAGTCCACAGGCAATCGGAAACACCATATATTTT.